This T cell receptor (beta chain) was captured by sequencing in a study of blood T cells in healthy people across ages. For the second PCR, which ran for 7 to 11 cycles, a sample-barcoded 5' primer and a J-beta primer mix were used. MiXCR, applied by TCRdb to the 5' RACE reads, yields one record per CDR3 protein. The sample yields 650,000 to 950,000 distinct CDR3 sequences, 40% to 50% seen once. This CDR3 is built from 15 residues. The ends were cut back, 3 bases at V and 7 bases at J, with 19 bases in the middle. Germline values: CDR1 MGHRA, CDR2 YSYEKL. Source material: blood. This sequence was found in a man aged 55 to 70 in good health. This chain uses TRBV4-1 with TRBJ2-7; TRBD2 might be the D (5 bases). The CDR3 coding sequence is TGCGCCAGCAGCCAGCCCGGTGCAGCGGCCAATGAGCAGTACTTC. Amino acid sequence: CASSQPGAAANEQYF.